These 27 T cell receptor beta chains share one sample of origin, sequenced in a study of monozygotic twins with inflammatory bowel disease. One entry per CDR3 protein, without DNA, is what TCRdb gives after re-calling the 5' RACE reads. This repertoire includes 200,000 to 250,000 distinct CDR3 sequences. The specimen was blood. The receptors shown here come from a human donor with ulcerative colitis or Crohn's disease, or a healthy co-twin of an affected twin (not recorded which).

The chain recombines TRBV3-1 with TRBJ1-1; TCRdb picks TRBD1, but there is no DNA to check that call. The CDR3 loop spans 15 amino acids. The V gene's germline CDR1 is LGHDT and CDR2 YNNKEL (reference sequence). CDR3 in amino acids: CASSFGQQQNTEAFF.

The rearrangement uses TRBV20-1 and TRBJ2-5; TCRdb designates TRBD2, a call that cannot be tested without DNA. The CDR3 covers 13 residues. CDR1 is DFQATT, CDR2 SNEGSKA, per germline (reference sequence). CDR3 in amino acids: CSATRGFWETQYF.

V and J are TRBV14 and TRBJ2-7; TCRdb reports TRBD1, a call that lacks DNA to check it against. From germline, CDR1 is SGHDN and CDR2 FVKESK. This CDR3 spans 14 amino acids. The CDR3 reads CASSRRTVPYEQYF.

The chain has TRBV5-5 and TRBJ1-1. This CDR3 spans 14 amino acids. Germline CDR1 and CDR2: SGHKS and YYEKEE (reference sequence). The CDR3 is CASSLPPQNTEAFF.

The rearrangement joins TRBV15 to TRBJ1-4; TCRdb's D call of TRBD1 is untestable without DNA. CDR3 length: 15 residues. Germline values: CDR1 LNHNV, CDR2 YYDKDF (reference sequence). CDR3 region: CATSREAGIDEKLFF.

J is TRBJ1-1 and V is TRBV6-1. There are 11 residues in the CDR3. Germline loops: CDR1 MNHNS, CDR2 SASEGT. CDR3 loop: CASGGRSEAFF.

V gene TRBV11-2 combines with J gene TRBJ2-1; TCRdb's D call, TRBD2, is unchecked because there is no DNA. CDR3 size: 16 residues. Per the germline V gene, CDR1 is SGHAT and CDR2 is FQNNGV. CDR3 protein: CASSLRRDSSYNEQFF.

This chain uses TRBV29-1 with TRBJ1-6; TCRdb designates TRBD1, a call that cannot be tested without DNA. CDR1 is SQVTM and CDR2 is ANQGSEA in the germline V gene. This CDR3 comprises 13 residues. CDR3 sequence: CSVEDRDNSPLHF.

This chain links TRBV7-2 with TRBJ1-5; there is no DNA to check the TCRdb D call of TRBD1. The CDR3 covers 14 residues. The germline gives CDR1 SGHTA, CDR2 FQGNSA. CDR3 sequence reads: CASSSPGPNQPQHF.

This chain uses TRBV7-9 with TRBJ2-2; the TCRdb call, TRBD1, lacks DNA for checking. CDR1 is SEHNR and CDR2 is FQNEAQ in the germline V gene (reference sequence). This CDR3 has 13 amino acids. The CDR3 here is CASSYRVAGELFF.

The chain joins TRBV20-1 to TRBJ2-4; with no DNA, the TCRdb D assignment of TRBD1 cannot be verified. Germline CDR1 DFQATT, CDR2 SNEGSKA (reference sequence). The CDR3 loop spans 13 amino acids. Here the CDR3 reads CSAPRGALNIQYF.

This chain joins TRBV7-9 and TRBJ2-3; TCRdb proposes TRBD2, but this gene call is untestable without DNA. From germline, CDR1 is SEHNR and CDR2 FQNEAQ (reference sequence). This CDR3 has 15 residues. The CDR3 loop reads CASSFASGPTDTQYF.

The rearrangement joins TRBV5-4 to TRBJ2-1; TCRdb lists TRBD1, though no DNA is available to test this call. CDR3 size: 14 residues. Germline CDR1 is SGHNT and CDR2 is YYREEE (reference sequence). CDR3 residues: CASSLRSRDNEQFF.

The V gene is TRBV6-5, the J gene TRBJ1-5; as DNA is missing, the TRBD1 call by TCRdb cannot be tested. From germline, CDR1 is MNHEY and CDR2 SVGAGI. CDR3 length: 14 amino acids. CDR3 loop: CASSLQGHDQPQHF.

The chain is built from TRBV5-1 and TRBJ2-3. The CDR3 is 14 residues long. The germline V gene has CDR1 SGHRS and CDR2 YFSETQ. CDR3 sequence reads: CASSLETPTDTQYF.

The chain links TRBV12-3 or TRBV12-4 to TRBJ1-4. CDR3 length equals 14 residues. The CDR3 loop reads CASTRSATNEKLFF.

The V and J genes are TRBV7-9 and TRBJ1-1; TCRdb indicates TRBD1, and absent DNA this call remains unverified. The CDR3 is made up of 15 amino acids. Germline assignment: CDR1 SEHNR and CDR2 FQNEAQ (reference sequence). The CDR3 sequence is CASSPQGLQGTEAFF.

The chain couples TRBV7-2 to TRBJ2-1; the TRBD1 assignment by TCRdb is unverifiable without DNA. Germline V gene sequence: CDR1 SGHTA, CDR2 FQGNSA. This CDR3 is 16 amino acids long. The CDR3: CASSFLRGVGGNEQFF.

The rearrangement joins TRBV9 to TRBJ1-1; checking the TCRdb D call of TRBD1 is not possible without DNA. The CDR3 spans 13 residues. CDR1 is SGDLS and CDR2 is YYNGEE in the germline V gene. The CDR3: CASSVTGNTEAFF.

This sequence joins TRBV10-3 and TRBJ2-3; lacking DNA, the TRBD2 call made by TCRdb goes unchecked. This CDR3 comprises 16 residues. Germline lookup yields CDR1 ENHRY and CDR2 SYGVKD. This CDR3 reads CAISTSSGGLTDTQYF.

The chain carries TRBV6-1 and TRBJ2-2. Germline-derived CDR1 and CDR2 are MNHNS and SASEGT. This CDR3 contains 15 residues. CDR3 sequence: CASGAGAVNTGELFF.

The chain combines TRBV7-2 with TRBJ2-2; the TRBD1 assignment by TCRdb is unverifiable without DNA. Per the germline V gene, CDR1 is SGHTA and CDR2 is FQGNSA. The CDR3 runs 15 residues. The CDR3 protein is CASSLVGTMAGELFF.

CDR3 region: CASSFGQGEEKLFF. The chain combines TRBV5-1 with TRBJ1-4; TCRdb's D call of TRBD1 is untestable without DNA. From germline, CDR1 is SGHRS and CDR2 YFSETQ. This CDR3 has 14 amino acids.

The J gene is TRBJ2-1, the V gene TRBV27; TCRdb's D call of TRBD1 is untestable without DNA. Germline V gives CDR1 MNHEY, CDR2 SMNVEV (reference sequence). The CDR3 spans 15 residues. The CDR3 region is CASSPRALFLGEQFF.

The CDR3 sequence is CASSLKQTYGYTF. The V call is TRBV12-3 or TRBV12-4, the J call TRBJ1-2. The CDR3 loop spans 13 amino acids.

The chain recombines TRBV7-9 with TRBJ2-1; TCRdb picks TRBD1, but there is no DNA to check that call. Germline-derived CDR1 and CDR2 are SEHNR and FQNEAQ (reference sequence). The CDR3 loop spans 16 amino acids. CDR3 sequence reads: CASSLPGQGKGDEQFF.

CDR3: CAISMGASTDTQYF. The genes are TRBV10-3 and TRBJ2-3. The length of the CDR3 is 14 residues. In germline, CDR1 is ENHRY, CDR2 SYGVKD.